This T cell receptor (beta chain) was sequenced during a study of molecular identifiers for immune sequencing clone quantification (dated by TCRdb to the late 2010s). About the full investigation: In a replicate experiment, RNA from around 20,000 or 100,000 naive CD8 T cells was split into five aliquots, four of which were sequenced. This methods study used CD8 T cells to benchmark TCR RNA copy counting and molecular-identifier clustering-based TCR repertoire sequencing (MIDCIRS). Points the paper makes about the study in general: Highly expanded clone sizes could be underestimated if identical TCR molecules share a barcode. Even against a background of roughly 1 million naive CD8 T cells, spiked-in Jurkat TCR RNA amounting to a single cell's worth was reported to be detectable. Without barcode sub-clustering, chimeric consensus sequences inflated TCR diversity; chimeras reached as high as 47%. Modeling estimated about three recovered TCR RNA copies per cell, compared with about 10 by digital PCR, which implies roughly 30% capture efficiency. Clones above 20 RNA copies held over 99% of molecules in CMV-specific effector cells but under 1% in naive cells. Naive libraries contained spiked-in Jurkat TCR RNA (approximately nine copies' worth), which is not part of the donor repertoire.

The CDR3 goes from the cysteine to the phenylalanine over 18 residues. This entry keeps only the CDR3 DNA: 54 bases, framed from base 1. Looking up the germline V gene yields CDR1 MNHEY and CDR2 SVGAGI. V sheds 0 bases and J sheds 0 bases, leaving 17 bases between their ends. Libraries of naive CD8 T cells were built from anywhere between about 17,000 and 1,000,000 sorted cells, with 10%, 30% or 50% of the purified RNA used. Naive CD8 T cells were FACS-sorted as CD8+CD4-CCR7+CD45RA+ on a BD FACSAria II into RLT Plus buffer. Detection sensitivity was tested by spiking Jurkat RNA equal to ten TCR copies' worth into samples containing about 17,000-1,000,000 naive CD8 T cells. Enrichment of CD8 T cells was done with RosetteSep CD8+ T Cell Enrichment Cocktail plus Ficoll-Paque, and ACK red cell lysis came afterward. Comments on this clonotype: Its antigen is not yet known. Base-call qualities are not available, and no considerably larger clone is one nucleotide away.

Receptors were amplified or captured by PCR. The instrument given in TCRdb is NextSeq 500. Bulk TCR libraries were generated as previously described, with the TCR primers listed in Table S5 used. Total RNA was purified with the Qiagen AllPrep DNA/RNA kit. Before any analysis, reads coming from multiple sequencing runs of the same library were combined into one pool. The original methods were these. Reads were retained only if their TCR constant sequence matched exactly, and those retained reads were trimmed to 150 nt and grouped according to their 12-nt molecular barcodes. Reads in each barcode group were sub-clustered using a 15% Levenshtein threshold, and a quality-weighted consensus sequence was built for each RNA molecule. Non-functional sequences were discarded, and so were lower-count sequences lying one edit away from another sequence. On the basis of fitting two negative binomial distributions, barcode sub-clusters with fewer than 20% of the maximum read count were discarded. The raw public reads went through TCRdb reprocessing: fastp at Q25, MiXCR clone calling, in-frame beta chains kept. Here each entry gathers all rows of one CDR3 protein and keeps the most common genes and DNA. The V and J calls were determined by TCRdb, not by the authors. The sample contains tens of thousands of distinct CDR3 sequences, roughly 25% of them found a single time. The ten top clones hold around 0.77% of the sample.

The receptor was isolated from a human donor in good health. Some libraries in this study had Jurkat cell RNA spiked in. The rearranged segments are TRBV6-5 and TRBJ1-1; 5 matching bases give a weak D call of TRBD1. Sequencing was done on a sample of naive CD8+ T cells from blood, with Jurkat cell RNA spiked in. In the paper's terms, the cell subset or site label means: FACS-sorted CD8+CD4-CCR7+CD45RA+ naive T cells. For the CDR3, the sequence is CASSYSPGTEVMNTEAFF. The sequence in DNA is TGTGCCAGCAGTTACTCCCCCGGGACGGAAGTCATGAACACTGAAGCTTTCTTT.